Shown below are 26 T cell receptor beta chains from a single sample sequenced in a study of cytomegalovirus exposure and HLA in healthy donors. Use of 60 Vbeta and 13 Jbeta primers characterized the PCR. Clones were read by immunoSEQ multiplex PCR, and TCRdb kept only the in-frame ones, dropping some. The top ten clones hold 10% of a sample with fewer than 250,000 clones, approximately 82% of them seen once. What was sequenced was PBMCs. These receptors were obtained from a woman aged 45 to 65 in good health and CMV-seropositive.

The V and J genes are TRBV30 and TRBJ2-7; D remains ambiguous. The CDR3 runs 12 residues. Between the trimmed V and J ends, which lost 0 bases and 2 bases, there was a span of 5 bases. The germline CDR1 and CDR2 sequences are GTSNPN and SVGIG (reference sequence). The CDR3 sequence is CAWSVAAYEQYF. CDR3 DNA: TGTGCCTGGAGTGTAGCCGCCTACGAGCAGTACTTC.

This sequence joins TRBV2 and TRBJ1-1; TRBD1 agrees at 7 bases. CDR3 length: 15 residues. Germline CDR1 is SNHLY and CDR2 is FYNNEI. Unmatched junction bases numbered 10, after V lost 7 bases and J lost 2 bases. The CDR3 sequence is CASIRGRGSNTEAFF. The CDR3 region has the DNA TGTGCCAGCATTCGGGGCAGGGGGTCCAACACTGAAGCTTTCTTT.

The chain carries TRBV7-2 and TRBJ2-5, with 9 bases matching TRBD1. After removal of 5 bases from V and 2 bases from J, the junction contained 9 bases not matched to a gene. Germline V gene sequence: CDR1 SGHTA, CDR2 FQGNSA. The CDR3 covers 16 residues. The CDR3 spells CASSKGTGSLQETQYF. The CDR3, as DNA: TGTGCCAGCAGCAAAGGGACAGGGTCTCTACAAGAGACCCAGTACTTC.

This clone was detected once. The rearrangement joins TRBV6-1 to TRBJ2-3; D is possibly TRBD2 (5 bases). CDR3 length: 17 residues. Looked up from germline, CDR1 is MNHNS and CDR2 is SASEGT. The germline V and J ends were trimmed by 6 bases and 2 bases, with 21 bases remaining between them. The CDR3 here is CASRERGGPMVTDTQYF. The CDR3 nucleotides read TGTGCCAGCAGGGAAAGAGGAGGTCCAATGGTCACAGATACGCAGTATTTT.

DNA for the CDR3: TGTGCCAGCAGCCAGAGGACAGGGTATAATTCACCCCTCCACTTT. This sequence encodes CASSQRTGYNSPLHF. The chain recombines TRBV5-5 with TRBJ1-6; 8 nucleotides match TRBD1. Trimming cost V 4 bases and J 4 bases; bases outside gene matches: 4. Germline-derived CDR1 and CDR2 are SGHKS and YYEKEE (reference sequence). CDR3 size: 15 residues.

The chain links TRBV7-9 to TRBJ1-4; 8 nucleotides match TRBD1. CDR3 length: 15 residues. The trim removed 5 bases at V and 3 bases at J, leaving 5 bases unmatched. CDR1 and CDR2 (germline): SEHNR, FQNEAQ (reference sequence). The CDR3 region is CASSTDRGANEKLFF. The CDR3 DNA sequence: TGTGCCAGCAGCACCGACAGGGGCGCTAATGAAAAACTGTTTTTT.

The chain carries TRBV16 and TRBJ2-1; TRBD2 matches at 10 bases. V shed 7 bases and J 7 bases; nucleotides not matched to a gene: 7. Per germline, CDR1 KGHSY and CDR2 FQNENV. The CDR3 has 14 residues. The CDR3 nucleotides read TGTGCCAGCACCCTCCAGCGGGGGGGTAATGAGCAGTTCTTC. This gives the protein CASTLQRGGNEQFF.

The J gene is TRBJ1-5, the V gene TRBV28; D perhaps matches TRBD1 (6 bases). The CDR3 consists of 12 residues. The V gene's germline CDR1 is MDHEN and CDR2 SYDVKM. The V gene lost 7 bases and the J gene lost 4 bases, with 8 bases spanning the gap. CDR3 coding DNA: TGTGCCAGCATAACAGGGAATCAGCCCCAGCATTTT. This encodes CASITGNQPQHF.

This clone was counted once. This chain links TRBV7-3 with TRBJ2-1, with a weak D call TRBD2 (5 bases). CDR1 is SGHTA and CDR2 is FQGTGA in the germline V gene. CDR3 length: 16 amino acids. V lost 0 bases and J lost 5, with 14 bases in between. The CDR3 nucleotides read TGTGCCAGCAGCTTAACTGCCGGGGTCGGGGACAATGAGCAGTTCTTC. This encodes CASSLTAGVGDNEQFF.

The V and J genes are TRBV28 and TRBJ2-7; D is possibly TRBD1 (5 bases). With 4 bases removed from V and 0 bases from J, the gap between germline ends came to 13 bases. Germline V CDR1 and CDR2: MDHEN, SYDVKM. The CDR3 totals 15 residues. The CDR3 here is CASSSLGASSYEQYF. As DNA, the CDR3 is TGTGCCAGCAGTTCCCTTGGGGCTAGCTCCTACGAGCAGTACTTC.

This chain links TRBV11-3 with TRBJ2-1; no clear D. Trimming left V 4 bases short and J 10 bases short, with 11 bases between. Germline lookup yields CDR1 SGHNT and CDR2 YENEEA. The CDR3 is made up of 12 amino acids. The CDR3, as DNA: TGTGCCAGCAGCTCCACAGTCGGCGAGCAGTTCTTC. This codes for CASSSTVGEQFF.

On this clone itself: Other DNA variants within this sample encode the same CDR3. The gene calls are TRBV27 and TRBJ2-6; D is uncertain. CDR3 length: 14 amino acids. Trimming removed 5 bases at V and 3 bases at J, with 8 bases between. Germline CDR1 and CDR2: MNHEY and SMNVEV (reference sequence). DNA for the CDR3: TGTGCCAGCAGTCCTCTCAGTGGGGCCAACGTCCTGACTTTC. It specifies CASSPLSGANVLTF.

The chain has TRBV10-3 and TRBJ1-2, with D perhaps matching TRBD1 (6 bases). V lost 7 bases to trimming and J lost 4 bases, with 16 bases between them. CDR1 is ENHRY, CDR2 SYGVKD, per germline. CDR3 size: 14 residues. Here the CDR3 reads CAITGGGYGYGYTF. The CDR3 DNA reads TGTGCCATCACGGGAGGGGGTTATGGCTATGGCTACACCTTC.

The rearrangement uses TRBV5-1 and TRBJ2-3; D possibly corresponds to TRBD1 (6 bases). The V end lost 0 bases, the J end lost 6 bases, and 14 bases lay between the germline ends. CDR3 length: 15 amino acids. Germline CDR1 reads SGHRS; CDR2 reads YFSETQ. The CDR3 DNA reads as TGCGCCAGCAGCTTGGAGGCAGGGGTACCGGATACGCAGTATTTT. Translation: CASSLEAGVPDTQYF.

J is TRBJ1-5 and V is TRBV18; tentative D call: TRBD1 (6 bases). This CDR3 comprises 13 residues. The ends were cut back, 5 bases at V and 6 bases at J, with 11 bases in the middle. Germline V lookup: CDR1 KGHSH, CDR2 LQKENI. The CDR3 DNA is TGTGCCAGCTCAGATAGGGGGTCTCAGCCCCAGCATTTT. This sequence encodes CASSDRGSQPQHF.

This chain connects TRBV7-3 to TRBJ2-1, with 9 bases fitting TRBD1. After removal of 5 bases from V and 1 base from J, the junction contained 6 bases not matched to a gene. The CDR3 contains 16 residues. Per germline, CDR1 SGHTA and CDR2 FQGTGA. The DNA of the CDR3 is TGTGCCAGCAGCCCAAGACAGGGGGGGTCCTACAATGAGCAGTTCTTC. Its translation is CASSPRQGGSYNEQFF.

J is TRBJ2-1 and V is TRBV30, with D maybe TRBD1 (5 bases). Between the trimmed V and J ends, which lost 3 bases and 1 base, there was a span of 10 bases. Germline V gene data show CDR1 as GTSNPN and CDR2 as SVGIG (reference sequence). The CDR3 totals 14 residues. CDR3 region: CAWSTGYSYNEQFF. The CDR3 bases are TGTGCCTGGAGCACAGGTTATTCCTACAATGAGCAGTTCTTC.

CDR3 residues: CASSEGQGNADTQYF. The CDR3 bases are TGTGCCAGCAGCGAGGGACAGGGGAACGCAGATACGCAGTATTTT. The chain combines TRBV11-2 with TRBJ2-3; 10 bases line up with TRBD1. Germline CDR1 and CDR2: SGHAT and FQNNGV. The CDR3 is 15 amino acids. The V segment lost 5 bases and the J segment 4 bases; nucleotides outside the gene matches: 6. Drawing the rest from reference TRBV11-2 and TRBJ2-3, the complete variable domain is EAGVAQSPRYKIIEKRQSVAFWCNPISGHATLYWYQQILGQGPKLLIQFQNNGVVDDSQLPKDRFSAERLKGVDSTLKIQPAKLEDSAVYLCASSEGQGNADTQYFGPGTRLTVL.

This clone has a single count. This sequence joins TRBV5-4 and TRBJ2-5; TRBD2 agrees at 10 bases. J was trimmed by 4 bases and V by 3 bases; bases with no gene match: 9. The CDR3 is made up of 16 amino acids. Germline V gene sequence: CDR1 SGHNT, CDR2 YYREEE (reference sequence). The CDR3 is CASSSARSGGIETQYF. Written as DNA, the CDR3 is TGTGCCAGCAGCTCAGCTCGTAGCGGGGGGATAGAGACCCAGTACTTC.

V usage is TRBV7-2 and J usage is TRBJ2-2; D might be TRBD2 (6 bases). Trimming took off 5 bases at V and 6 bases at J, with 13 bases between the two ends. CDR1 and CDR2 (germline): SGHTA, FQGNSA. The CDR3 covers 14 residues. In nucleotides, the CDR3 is TGTGCCAGCAGCCCGACTAGTAGGGCCGGGGAGCTGTTTTTT. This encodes CASSPTSRAGELFF.

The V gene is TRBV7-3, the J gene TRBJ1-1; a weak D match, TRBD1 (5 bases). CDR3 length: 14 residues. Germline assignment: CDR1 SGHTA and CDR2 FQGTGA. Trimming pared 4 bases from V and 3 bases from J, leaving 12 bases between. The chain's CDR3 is CASSSTGRDTEAFF. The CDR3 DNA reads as TGTGCCAGCAGCTCTACAGGTCGGGACACTGAAGCTTTCTTT.

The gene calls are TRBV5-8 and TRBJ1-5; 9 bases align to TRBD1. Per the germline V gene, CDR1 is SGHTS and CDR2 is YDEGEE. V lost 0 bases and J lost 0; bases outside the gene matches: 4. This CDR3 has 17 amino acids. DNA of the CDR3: TGTGCCAGCAGCTTGGGGGACAGGGCATATAGCAATCAGCCCCAGCATTTT. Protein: CASSLGDRAYSNQPQHF. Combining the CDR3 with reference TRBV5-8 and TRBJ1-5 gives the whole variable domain EAGVTQSPTHLIKTRGQQATLRCSPISGHTSVYWYQQALGLGLQFLLWYDEGEERNRGNFPPRFSGRQFPNYSSELNVNALELEDSALYLCASSLGDRAYSNQPQHFGDGTRLSIL.

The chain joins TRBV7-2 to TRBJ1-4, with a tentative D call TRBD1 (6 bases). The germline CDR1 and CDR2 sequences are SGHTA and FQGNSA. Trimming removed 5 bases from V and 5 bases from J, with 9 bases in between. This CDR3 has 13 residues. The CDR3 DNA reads TGTGCCAGCAGCAGAACAGGGAATGAAAAACTGTTTTTT. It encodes CASSRTGNEKLFF.

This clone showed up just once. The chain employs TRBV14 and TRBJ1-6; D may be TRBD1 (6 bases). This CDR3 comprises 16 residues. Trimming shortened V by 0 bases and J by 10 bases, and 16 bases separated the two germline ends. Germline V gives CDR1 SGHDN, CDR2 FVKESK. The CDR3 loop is CASSQDLGALGSPLHF. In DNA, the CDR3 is TGTGCCAGCAGCCAAGATTTGGGGGCCCTTGGGTCACCCCTCCACTTT.

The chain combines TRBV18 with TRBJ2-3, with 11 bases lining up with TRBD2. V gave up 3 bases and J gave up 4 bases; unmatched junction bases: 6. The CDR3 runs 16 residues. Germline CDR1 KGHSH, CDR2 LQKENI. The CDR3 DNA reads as TGTGCCAGCTCACCCTTAGCGGGGGGGCCAGCAGATACGCAGTATTTT. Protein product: CASSPLAGGPADTQYF.

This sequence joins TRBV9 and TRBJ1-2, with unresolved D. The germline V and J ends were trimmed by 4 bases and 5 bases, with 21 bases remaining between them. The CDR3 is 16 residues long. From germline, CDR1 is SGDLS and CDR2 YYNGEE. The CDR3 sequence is CASSPRGVPSGYGYTF. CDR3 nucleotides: TGTGCCAGCAGCCCACGAGGTGTACCGAGCGGGTATGGCTACACCTTC. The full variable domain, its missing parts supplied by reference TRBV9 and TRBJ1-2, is DSGVTQTPKHLITATGQRVTLRCSPRSGDLSVYWYQQSLDQGLQFLIQYYNGEERAKGNILERFSAQQFPDLHSELNLSSLELGDSALYFCASSPRGVPSGYGYTFGSGTRLTVV.